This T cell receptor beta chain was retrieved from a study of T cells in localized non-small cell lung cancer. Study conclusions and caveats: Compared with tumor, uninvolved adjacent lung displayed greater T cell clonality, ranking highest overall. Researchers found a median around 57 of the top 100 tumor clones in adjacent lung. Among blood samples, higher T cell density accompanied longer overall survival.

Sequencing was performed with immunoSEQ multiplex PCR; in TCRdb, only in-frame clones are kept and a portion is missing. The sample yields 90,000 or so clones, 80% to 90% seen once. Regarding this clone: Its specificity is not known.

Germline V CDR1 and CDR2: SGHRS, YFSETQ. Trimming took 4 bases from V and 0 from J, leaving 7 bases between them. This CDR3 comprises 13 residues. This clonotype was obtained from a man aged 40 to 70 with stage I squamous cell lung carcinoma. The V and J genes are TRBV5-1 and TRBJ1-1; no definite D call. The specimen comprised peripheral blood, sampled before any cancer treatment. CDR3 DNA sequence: TGCGCCAGCAGCGTCACATTGAACACTGAAGCTTTCTTT. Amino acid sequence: CASSVTLNTEAFF.